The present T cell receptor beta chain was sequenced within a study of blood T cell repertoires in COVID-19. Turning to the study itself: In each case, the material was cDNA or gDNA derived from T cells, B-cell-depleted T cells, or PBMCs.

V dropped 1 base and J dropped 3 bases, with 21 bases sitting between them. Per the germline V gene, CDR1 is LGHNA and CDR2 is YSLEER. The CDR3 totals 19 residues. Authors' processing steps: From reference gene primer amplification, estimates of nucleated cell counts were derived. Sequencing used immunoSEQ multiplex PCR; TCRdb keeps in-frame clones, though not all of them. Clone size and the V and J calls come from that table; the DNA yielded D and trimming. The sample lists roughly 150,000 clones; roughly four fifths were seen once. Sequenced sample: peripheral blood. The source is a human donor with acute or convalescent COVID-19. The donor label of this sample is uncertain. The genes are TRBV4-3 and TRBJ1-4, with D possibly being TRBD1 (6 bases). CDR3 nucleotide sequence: TGCGCCAGCAGCCAAGCGGTGGACCAGCTAGGGGGTCCTAATGAAAAACTGTTTTTT. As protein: CASSQAVDQLGGPNEKLFF.